These 10 T cell receptor beta chains came from one sample sequenced in a study of cytotoxic CD8 clonotypes in ibrutinib-treated CLL. Sequenced by immunoSEQ multiplex PCR; TCRdb stores in-frame clones only, minus some. The table lists around 310,000 clones, 80% of them singletons, with more than 6% in the top ten. Sequencing was performed on PBMCs, taken before ibrutinib treatment. These receptor sequences come from a human donor with chronic lymphocytic leukemia.

V usage is TRBV19 and J usage is TRBJ1-5; the D is unclear. Trimming cost V 6 bases and J 2 bases, with 11 bases left between them. Looked up from germline, CDR1 is LNHDA and CDR2 is SQIVND (reference sequence). The length of the CDR3 is 14 residues. CDR3 sequence: CASSRDMGNQPQHF. The CDR3 DNA reads TGTGCCAGTAGCCGGGATATGGGCAATCAGCCCCAGCATTTT.

The V gene is TRBV7-8, the J gene TRBJ2-7, with unresolved D. The CDR3 length is 13 residues. V was pared by 5 bases and J by 3 bases, with 11 bases between. Germline CDR1 is SGHVS and CDR2 is FQNEAQ. The CDR3 DNA sequence: TGTGCCAGCAGCCAACTGGGGTACTACGAGCAGTACTTC. Its protein product is CASSQLGYYEQYF.

The V and J genes are TRBV7-2 and TRBJ2-7; TRBD2 is a possible D gene (5 bases). CDR3 length equals 14 residues. CDR1 and CDR2 (germline): SGHTA, FQGNSA. V gave up 0 bases and J gave up 5 bases, with 11 bases separating them. CDR3 DNA sequence: TGTGCCAGCAGCTTAGCCCGGCGGGCTCACGAGCAGTACTTC. As protein: CASSLARRAHEQYF.

The rearrangement joins TRBV30 to TRBJ1-5; D possibly corresponds to TRBD1 (6 bases). Looked up from germline, CDR1 is GTSNPN and CDR2 is SVGIG (reference sequence). The CDR3 runs 15 residues. Trimming took off 0 bases at V and 4 bases at J, with 13 bases between the two ends. The CDR3 coding sequence is TGTGCCTGGAGTGTAGACAGGTCCGCGAATCAGCCCCAGCATTTT. Its protein product is CAWSVDRSANQPQHF.

The chain combines TRBV6-5 with TRBJ2-2, with D unresolved. This CDR3 has 12 amino acids. Per germline, CDR1 MNHEY and CDR2 SVGAGI. With 8 bases removed from V and 4 bases from J, the gap between germline ends came to 8 bases. CDR3 DNA sequence: TGTGCCAGCTCCCGGGCCACCGGGGAGCTGTTTTTT. It yields the protein CASSRATGELFF.

The chain couples TRBV9 to TRBJ2-2, with 13 bases identical to TRBD2. Germline V gene lookup returns CDR1 SGDLS and CDR2 YYNGEE. The V segment lost 4 bases and the J segment 0 bases; nucleotides outside the gene matches: 3. The CDR3 has 17 amino acids. The CDR3: CASSQTSGRTNTGELFF. CDR3 DNA sequence: TGTGCCAGCAGCCAGACTAGCGGGAGGACGAACACCGGGGAGCTGTTTTTT.

The V and J genes are TRBV7-9 and TRBJ1-1, with D unresolved. The CDR3 runs 13 residues. Germline V gene data show CDR1 as SEHNR and CDR2 as FQNEAQ (reference sequence). Trimming took off 5 bases at V and 6 bases at J, with 13 bases between the two ends. CDR3 in amino acids: CASSLLTVAEAFF. The CDR3, as DNA: TGTGCCAGCAGCCTTCTTACTGTGGCTGAAGCTTTCTTT.

The chain uses TRBV9 and TRBJ1-3; D possibly corresponds to TRBD1 (5 bases). Trimming left V 4 bases short and J 3 bases short, with 8 bases between. The CDR3 runs to 13 residues. Germline V gene sequence: CDR1 SGDLS, CDR2 YYNGEE. The CDR3 nucleotides are TGTGCCAGCAGCCCGACAGTTGGAAACACCATATATTTT. As protein: CASSPTVGNTIYF. Filled out from reference TRBV9 and TRBJ1-3, the complete variable domain reads DSGVTQTPKHLITATGQRVTLRCSPRSGDLSVYWYQQSLDQGLQFLIQYYNGEERAKGNILERFSAQQFPDLHSELNLSSLELGDSALYFCASSPTVGNTIYFGEGSWLTVV.

This clone turned up a few times. This rearrangement joins TRBV27 to TRBJ2-2; D is ambiguous. Germline V gives CDR1 MNHEY, CDR2 SMNVEV (reference sequence). This CDR3 spans 14 amino acids. The V gene lost 2 bases and the J gene lost 1 base, with 5 bases spanning the gap. The CDR3 protein is CASSLGQNTGELFF. CDR3 sequence (DNA): TGTGCCAGCAGTTTAGGGCAGAACACCGGGGAGCTGTTTTTT.

V usage is TRBV5-1 and J usage is TRBJ1-1, with D possibly being TRBD1 (5 bases). Germline V CDR1 and CDR2: SGHRS, YFSETQ. This CDR3 has 13 amino acids. The germline V and J ends were trimmed by 2 bases and 1 base, with 6 bases remaining between them. The CDR3 DNA reads as TGCGCCAGCAGCTTTAGGGGGAACACTGAAGCTTTCTTT. It is translated as CASSFRGNTEAFF.